This T cell receptor (beta chain) was captured in a study of blood T cell repertoires in COVID-19. Original processing notes: Amplification of reference gene primers provided the estimated nucleated cell counts. Profiled with immunoSEQ multiplex PCR; TCRdb holds only in-frame clones, not every one. The V and J calls and clone size were taken over from that table, and D and trimming were inferred from the DNA. In the table there are more than 45,000 clones, 91% of which are singletons. The V and J ends lost 0 bases and 3 bases respectively, with 12 bases between them. The germline V gene encodes CDR1 SGDLS and CDR2 YYNGEE. This CDR3 is 15 amino acids long.

V gene TRBV9 combines with J gene TRBJ1-2, with D tentatively TRBD1 (5 bases). What was sequenced was peripheral blood. The origin of this receptor is a man in his sixties or seventies with active COVID-19. The CDR3 DNA reads as TGTGCCAGCAGCGTAGGGGGGGATAACCACTATGGCTACACCTTC. As protein: CASSVGGDNHYGYTF.